These 4 T cell receptor beta chains originate from one sample sequenced in a study of T cells after yellow fever vaccination. Each CDR3 protein is one row after TCRdb ran MiXCR on the 5' RACE reads. The data hold under 200,000 distinct CDR3 sequences, with more than 9.5% observed a single time. The starting material was CD8+ T cells sorted from PBMCs, obtained 15 days after the yellow fever booster vaccination. The receptor set was obtained from a man between 18 and 35 years old who received the YFV17D yellow fever vaccine.

This chain joins TRBV12-3 or TRBV12-4 and TRBJ2-5; TRBD2 agrees at 9 bases. This CDR3 comprises 14 residues. The V gene end was trimmed by 8 bases and the J gene end by 1 base; junction bases not matched to a gene: 5. The CDR3 spells CASASTSGQETQYF. DNA for the CDR3: TGTGCCAGCGCCTCGACTAGCGGCCAAGAGACCCAGTACTTC.

The rearrangement uses TRBV6-6 and TRBJ2-1; the match to TRBD2 covers 12 bases. Germline CDR1 MNHNY, CDR2 SVGAGI (reference sequence). This CDR3 contains 19 residues. Trimming cost V 10 bases and J 0 bases; bases outside gene matches: 16. For the CDR3, the DNA is TGTGCCACCACAGCCATACTAGCGGGGGGACAGAGCTCCTACAATGAGCAGTTCTTC. This sequence encodes CATTAILAGGQSSYNEQFF.

This clonotype was detected a few times. V usage is TRBV7-9 and J usage is TRBJ1-1; 10 bases match TRBD1. Germline V gene data show CDR1 as SEHNR and CDR2 as FQNEAQ (reference sequence). After removal of 5 bases from V and 4 bases from J, the junction contained 7 bases not matched to a gene. CDR3 length: 15 residues. The CDR3, as DNA: TGTGCCAGCAGCATACTCGACAGGGGGCCCACTGAAGCTTTCTTT. Translated: CASSILDRGPTEAFF.

This clonotype was seen ten or more times. The rearrangement uses TRBV4-3 and TRBJ2-3, with unresolved D. V lost 0 bases and J lost 1, with 8 bases in between. The CDR3 extends over 15 amino acids. Germline CDR1 LGHNA, CDR2 YSLEER. The CDR3 here is CASSQEALRTDTQYF. The CDR3 DNA reads TGCGCCAGCAGCCAAGAAGCTCTGCGCACAGATACGCAGTATTTT.